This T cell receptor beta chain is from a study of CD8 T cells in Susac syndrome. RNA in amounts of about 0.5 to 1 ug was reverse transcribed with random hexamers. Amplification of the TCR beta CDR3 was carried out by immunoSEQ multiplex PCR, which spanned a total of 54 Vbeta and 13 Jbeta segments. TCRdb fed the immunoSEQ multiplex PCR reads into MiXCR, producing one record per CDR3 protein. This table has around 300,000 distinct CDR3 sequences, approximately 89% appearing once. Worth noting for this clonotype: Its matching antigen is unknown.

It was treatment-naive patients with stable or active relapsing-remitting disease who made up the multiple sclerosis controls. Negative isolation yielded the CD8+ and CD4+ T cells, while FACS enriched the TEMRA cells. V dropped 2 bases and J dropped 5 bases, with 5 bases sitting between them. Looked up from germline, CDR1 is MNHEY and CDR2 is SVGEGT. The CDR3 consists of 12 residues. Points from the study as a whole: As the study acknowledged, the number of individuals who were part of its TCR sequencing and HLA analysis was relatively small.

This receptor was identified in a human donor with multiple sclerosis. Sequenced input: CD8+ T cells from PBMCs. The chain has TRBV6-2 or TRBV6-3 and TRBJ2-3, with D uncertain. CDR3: CASSYALDTQYF. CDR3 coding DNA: TGTGCCAGCAGTTACGCCCTAGATACGCAGTATTTT.